These 25 T cell receptor beta chains were sequenced from one sample in a study of shared clonotypes between healthy human individuals. This table comes from immunoSEQ multiplex PCR, and its TCRdb copy is limited to in-frame clones, with some not included. The sample shows about 2.3 million clones, approximately 93% of them seen only once. The sample was naive CD4+ T cells from PBMCs. Subset denoted: CD45RA+ positively selected. The receptors shown here come from a man aged 18 to 29 in good health. Some clones in this sample may be carry-over from other donors' samples.

In nucleotides, the CDR3 is TGTGCCAGCAGCTACTACAGGGACACGGCATGGGAGCAGTACTTC. This sequence encodes CASSYYRDTAWEQYF. The chain employs TRBV11-2 and TRBJ2-7, with D perhaps TRBD1 (6 bases). V dropped 4 bases and J dropped 7 bases, with 20 bases sitting between them. The CDR3 covers 15 residues. Germline lookup yields CDR1 SGHAT and CDR2 FQNNGV.

J is TRBJ1-5 and V is TRBV2; D is ambiguous. The length of the CDR3 is 13 residues. CDR1 and CDR2 from the germline V gene are SNHLY and FYNNEI. Trimming took off 1 base at V and 7 bases at J, with 8 bases between the two ends. CDR3 in amino acids: CASSEEPLQPQHF. In DNA, the CDR3 is TGTGCCAGCAGTGAAGAACCACTCCAGCCCCAGCATTTT.

This chain uses TRBV15 with TRBJ1-2; D is ambiguous. V was trimmed by 0 bases and J by 2 bases, leaving 10 bases between them. The CDR3 spans 15 residues. Per the germline V gene, CDR1 is LNHNV and CDR2 is YYDKDF (reference sequence). CDR3 in amino acids: CATSRDVGLNYGYTF. The CDR3 coding sequence is TGTGCCACCAGCAGAGACGTAGGGCTGAACTATGGCTACACCTTC.

The V gene is TRBV2, the J gene TRBJ2-1; D possibly corresponds to TRBD1 (7 bases). The V and J ends lost 10 bases and 8 bases respectively, with 21 bases between them. CDR1 and CDR2 (germline): SNHLY, FYNNEI. This CDR3 is built from 14 residues. The CDR3 reads CATAGGRGQDEQFF. CDR3 coding DNA: TGTGCCACGGCTGGAGGGCGAGGACAGGATGAGCAGTTCTTC.

For this clone: Other DNA sequences in this sample translate to the same CDR3. V usage is TRBV9 and J usage is TRBJ2-1; the D gene is possibly TRBD1 (5 bases). The V gene lost 3 bases and the J gene lost 3 bases, with 7 bases spanning the gap. This CDR3 is built from 13 residues. Germline CDR1 and CDR2: SGDLS and YYNGEE. CDR3 loop: CASSARDYNEQFF. The CDR3 DNA sequence: TGTGCCAGCAGCGCCAGGGACTACAATGAGCAGTTCTTC.

The chain is built from TRBV28 and TRBJ2-6; a possible D gene is TRBD2 (5 bases). The germline V gene has CDR1 MDHEN and CDR2 SYDVKM. CDR3 length: 17 residues. Trimming took off 5 bases at V and 2 bases at J, with 16 bases between the two ends. CDR3 loop: CASSPIWGAPGANVLTF. The CDR3 DNA sequence: TGTGCCAGCAGTCCCATATGGGGAGCTCCTGGGGCCAACGTCCTGACTTTC.

This rearrangement joins TRBV6-6 to TRBJ2-4; no definite D call. The CDR3 extends over 16 amino acids. The germline V gene encodes CDR1 MNHNY and CDR2 SVGAGI (reference sequence). Trimming took off 2 bases at V and 7 bases at J, with 18 bases between the two ends. The CDR3 bases are TGTGCCAGCAGTTACAAGGCAGCCGAGGTCATGAACATTCAGTACTTC. Translating it yields CASSYKAAEVMNIQYF.

The J gene is TRBJ2-5, the V gene TRBV28; no definite D call. V lost 3 bases to trimming and J lost 5 bases, with 10 bases between them. The CDR3 consists of 13 residues. Germline loops: CDR1 MDHEN, CDR2 SYDVKM. The CDR3 protein is CASSFGLRETQYF. CDR3 in DNA: TGTGCCAGCAGTTTTGGGTTGAGGGAGACCCAGTACTTC. Using reference TRBV28 and TRBJ2-5 for the parts outside the CDR3, the full variable domain is DVKVTQSSRYLVKRTGEKVFLECVQDMDHENMFWYRQDPGLGLRLIYFSYDVKMKEKGDIPEGYSVSREKKERFSLILESASTNQTSMYLCASSFGLRETQYFGPGTRLLVL.

V usage is TRBV11-2 and J usage is TRBJ2-3; D possibly corresponds to TRBD2 (6 bases). The V gene lost 0 bases and the J gene lost 4 bases, with 14 bases spanning the gap. The CDR3 extends over 16 amino acids. CDR1 and CDR2 from the germline V gene are SGHAT and FQNNGV. CDR3 residues: CASSLDREWRADTQYF. The CDR3 DNA sequence: TGTGCCAGCAGCTTAGATCGGGAGTGGAGGGCAGATACGCAGTATTTT. The full variable domain, rest sourced from reference TRBV11-2 and TRBJ2-3, is EAGVAQSPRYKIIEKRQSVAFWCNPISGHATLYWYQQILGQGPKLLIQFQNNGVVDDSQLPKDRFSAERLKGVDSTLKIQPAKLEDSAVYLCASSLDREWRADTQYFGPGTRLTVL.

This chain uses TRBV6-1 with TRBJ1-2; TRBD1 aligns across 8 bases. CDR3 length: 14 residues. The V segment lost 8 bases and the J segment 4 bases; nucleotides outside the gene matches: 9. The V gene's germline CDR1 is MNHNS and CDR2 SASEGT. The CDR3 nucleotides read TGTGCCAGCTTCTCCCGACAGGGGCTCTATGGCTACACCTTC. Protein: CASFSRQGLYGYTF.

This rearrangement joins TRBV18 to TRBJ1-1; 11 bases line up with TRBD1. The ends lost 6 bases at V and 0 bases at J; junction bases unmatched: 6. The CDR3 is 16 residues long. The germline CDR1 and CDR2 sequences are KGHSH and LQKENI. The CDR3 sequence is CASSERTGGLNTEAFF. In DNA, the CDR3 is TGTGCCAGCTCGGAAAGGACAGGGGGCCTGAACACTGAAGCTTTCTTT.

The CDR3 is CSVHPRGKGHYGYTF. The CDR3 nucleotides are TGCAGCGTTCACCCCAGAGGGAAAGGGCACTATGGCTACACCTTC. The rearrangement joins TRBV29-1 to TRBJ1-2; no definite D call. From germline, CDR1 is SQVTM and CDR2 ANQGSEA. V lost 5 bases, J lost 3 bases, and 19 bases lay in between. The CDR3 is 15 residues long.

V gene TRBV28 combines with J gene TRBJ2-5, with 8 bases lining up with TRBD2. After removal of 5 bases from V and 11 bases from J, the junction contained 16 bases not matched to a gene. The CDR3 is 15 residues long. The germline CDR1 and CDR2 sequences are MDHEN and SYDVKM. CDR3: CASSRPGTSLREQYF. Here the CDR3 DNA reads TGTGCCAGCAGTCGACCCGGGACTAGTCTGCGGGAGCAGTACTTC.

A remark on this clone: This specimen includes other DNA sequences encoding the same CDR3. The chain carries TRBV5-1 and TRBJ2-7; D assignment may be TRBD1 or TRBD2 (5 bases each). V was clipped by 0 bases and J by 0 bases, with 7 bases between them. Germline CDR1 is SGHRS and CDR2 is YFSETQ. This CDR3 is built from 14 residues. The DNA of the CDR3 is TGCGCCAGCAGCTTGGGAGGGACCTCCTACGAGCAGTACTTC. Translated, it gives CASSLGGTSYEQYF.

The V and J genes are TRBV5-6 and TRBJ1-2; maybe TRBD1 (5 bases). Trimming took 4 bases from V and 9 from J, leaving 19 bases between them. The germline V gene has CDR1 SGHDT and CDR2 YYEEEE. CDR3 size: 14 residues. The CDR3 nucleotides are TGTGCCAGCAGCCCGAGTGGGGGGAGTGGGCGCTACACCTTC. As protein: CASSPSGGSGRYTF.

V and J are TRBV27 and TRBJ2-2, with a possible D match to TRBD2 (6 bases). Germline CDR1 is MNHEY and CDR2 is SMNVEV (reference sequence). Trimming removed 6 bases from V and 2 bases from J, with 10 bases in between. CDR3 length: 14 residues. CDR3 nucleotide sequence: TGTGCCAGCAGGGGGACTCCCAACACCGGGGAGCTGTTTTTT. Its protein product is CASRGTPNTGELFF.

This clone has only one observation. The chain recombines TRBV7-2 with TRBJ2-5, with D hard to call. The V end was cut by 2 bases, the J end by 5 bases, with 6 bases between. Per germline, CDR1 SGHTA and CDR2 FQGNSA. CDR3 length equals 12 residues. The CDR3 protein is CASSLIKETQYF. CDR3 coding DNA: TGTGCCAGCAGCTTAATTAAGGAGACCCAGTACTTC.

This CDR3 reads CASSGSGRRNEQFF. CDR3 nucleotide sequence: TGTGCCAGCAGTGGAAGCGGGAGGCGCAATGAGCAGTTCTTC. V and J are TRBV2 and TRBJ2-1; 9 nucleotides match TRBD2. V lost 4 bases to trimming and J lost 6 bases; unmatched junction nucleotides: 4. The CDR3 consists of 14 residues. CDR1 SNHLY and CDR2 FYNNEI come from the germline V gene.

The genes are TRBV30 and TRBJ2-7; 9 bases match TRBD2. The CDR3 runs to 15 residues. The V gene's germline CDR1 is GTSNPN and CDR2 SVGIG (reference sequence). The trim removed 4 bases at V and 6 bases at J, leaving 13 bases unmatched. The CDR3 region is CAWTPIGAGGSEQYF. The CDR3 DNA reads TGTGCCTGGACCCCAATTGGAGCGGGAGGAAGCGAGCAGTACTTC.

The chain combines TRBV7-2 with TRBJ2-1; 9 positions agree with TRBD1. The germline CDR1 and CDR2 sequences are SGHTA and FQGNSA. This CDR3 is 14 amino acids long. Losses at the gene ends were 1 base for V and 8 bases for J; bases not matched to a gene: 3. The chain's CDR3 is CASSLDRGLYEQFF. The CDR3 DNA is TGTGCCAGCAGCTTAGACAGGGGGCTTTATGAGCAGTTCTTC.

The gene calls are TRBV29-1 and TRBJ1-3; D is ambiguous. V lost 3 bases to trimming and J lost 2 bases, with 8 bases between them. The CDR3 sequence is 13 residues long. The germline V gene encodes CDR1 SQVTM and CDR2 ANQGSEA. CDR3 coding DNA: TGCAGCGTTGAGGCGAACACTGGAAACACCATATATTTT. Translated, it gives CSVEANTGNTIYF.

The V call is TRBV5-1, the J call TRBJ1-1, with 8 positions matching TRBD1. Per germline, CDR1 SGHRS and CDR2 YFSETQ. Trimming at V came to 2 bases and at J to 4 bases, leaving 4 bases not matched to a gene. The CDR3 is 14 residues long. In DNA form, the CDR3 reads TGCGCCAGCAGCTTACAGGGGGGGTTCACTGAAGCTTTCTTT. It translates to CASSLQGGFTEAFF.

The chain combines TRBV6-6 with TRBJ1-4; D is ambiguous. CDR3 size: 14 residues. Per germline, CDR1 MNHNY and CDR2 SVGAGI (reference sequence). V lost 8 bases, J lost 0 bases, and 10 bases lay in between. This CDR3 reads CASCARPTNEKLFF. The CDR3 DNA reads as TGTGCCAGCTGTGCCCGCCCAACTAATGAAAAACTGTTTTTT.

The chain couples TRBV7-3 to TRBJ2-5; a weak D match, TRBD2 (6 bases). This CDR3 contains 15 residues. Germline V gene sequence: CDR1 SGHTA, CDR2 FQGTGA. V lost 1 base and J 1 base, leaving 10 bases between the germline ends. CDR3: CASSLRGGSQETQYF. CDR3 bases: TGTGCCAGCAGCTTAAGGGGAGGCTCCCAAGAGACCCAGTACTTC.

The genes are TRBV5-4 and TRBJ2-1; no clear D. Germline V gene sequence: CDR1 SGHNT, CDR2 YYREEE (reference sequence). This CDR3 has 15 residues. Trimming removed 0 bases at V and 0 bases at J, with 7 bases between. The CDR3 DNA reads TGTGCCAGCAGCTTGGCCGGCATCTCCTACAATGAGCAGTTCTTC. This sequence encodes CASSLAGISYNEQFF.